The 8 T cell receptor beta chains presented below share a single source sample, sequenced in a study of blood T cells in healthy people across ages. Primed by a sample-barcoded 5' primer and a J-beta primer mix, a second PCR proceeded for 7 to 11 cycles. TCRdb passed the 5' RACE reads through MiXCR, listing each CDR3 protein once. The data contain about 680,000 distinct CDR3 sequences, roughly 49% of them singletons. Sequencing used blood. The receptor source for this set is an older woman in good health.

The chain couples TRBV27 to TRBJ2-7, with TRBD1 matching 9 bases. Looked up from germline, CDR1 is MNHEY and CDR2 is SMNVEV (reference sequence). Trimming removed 3 bases from V and 5 bases from J; junction bases left unmatched: 11. The CDR3 spans 16 residues. CDR3 residues: CASSFLKRTGANEQYF. The CDR3 nucleotides are TGTGCCAGCAGTTTCCTAAAGAGGACAGGGGCAAACGAGCAGTACTTC.

This clonotype was seen more than once but under ten times. The chain uses TRBV14 and TRBJ2-3; maybe TRBD1 (6 bases). Per germline, CDR1 SGHDN and CDR2 FVKESK. The V and J ends lost 3 bases and 4 bases respectively, with 20 bases between them. The CDR3 sequence is 17 residues long. The CDR3 is CASSQRTAALSADTQYF. The CDR3 DNA is TGTGCCAGCAGCCAGAGGACAGCGGCCCTTAGCGCAGATACGCAGTATTTT.

The chain has TRBV6-2 or TRBV6-3 and TRBJ2-7, with 8 bases that match TRBD2. Germline V gene lookup returns CDR1 MNHEY and CDR2 SVGEGT. V trimming: 6 bases; J trimming: 3 bases; junction bases outside the gene matches: 7. This CDR3 comprises 14 residues. The CDR3 here is CASRPAGANYEQYF. The CDR3, as DNA: TGTGCCAGCAGACCAGCGGGAGCGAACTACGAGCAGTACTTC.

J is TRBJ2-5 and V is TRBV28, with TRBD1 identical over 10 bases. The J call is uncertain, as TRBJ2-7 better fits the DNA end. Germline CDR1 and CDR2: MDHEN and SYDVKM. The CDR3 is made up of 18 amino acids. CDR3 DNA sequence: TGTGCCAGCAGTTCCCCGGGACAGGGGCCGGAATTTTTAGGCGAGCAGTACTTC. Translation gives CASSSPGQGPEFLGEQYF.

V gene TRBV29-1 combines with J gene TRBJ2-5; D possibly corresponds to TRBD1 (6 bases). V lost 0 bases, J lost 3 bases, and 8 bases lay in between. Per germline, CDR1 SQVTM and CDR2 ANQGSEA. The CDR3 contains 13 residues. The CDR3 region has the DNA TGCAGCGTTGAAGAGAGGGGGAAAGAGACCCAGTACTTC. Its protein is CSVEERGKETQYF. The entire variable domain, with the rest obtained from reference TRBV29-1 and TRBJ2-5, is as follows: SAVISQKPSRDICQRGTSLTIQCQVDSQVTMMFWYRQQPGQSLTLIATANQGSEATYESGFVIDKFPISRPNLTFSTLTVSNMSPEDSSIYLCSVEERGKETQYFGPGTRLLVL.

The V call is TRBV15, the J call TRBJ2-3; D gene unclear. V lost 0 bases to trimming and J lost 0 bases, with 10 bases between them. Germline CDR1 and CDR2: LNHNV and YYDKDF (reference sequence). The CDR3 contains 16 residues. The DNA of the CDR3 is TGTGCCACCAGCAGAGATGGAGCGTCTAGCACAGATACGCAGTATTTT. Its translation: CATSRDGASSTDTQYF.

This clonotype was seen a single time. One end of the junction is discordant with germline, which a read error may explain. The gene calls are TRBV5-1 and TRBJ2-3, with 7 bases fitting TRBD2. The germline V gene encodes CDR1 SGHRS and CDR2 YFSETQ. CDR3 length: 15 amino acids. DNA for the CDR3: TGCGCCAGCAGCTTTAAAGCGGGAAGCACAGATACGCGGTATTTT. This sequence encodes CASSFKAGSTDTRYF.

The J gene is TRBJ2-3, the V gene TRBV20-1, with D maybe TRBD1 (5 bases). Germline assignment: CDR1 DFQATT and CDR2 SNEGSKA (reference sequence). The CDR3 extends over 10 amino acids. Written as DNA, the CDR3 is TGCAGGGCCAGGGCGGATACGCAGTATTTT. This translates into CRARADTQYF.